This TCR beta chain was sequenced during a study of vaccination effects on CD4 cells after COVID-19. Findings and caveats of the study: Vaccine-induced clones in healthy vaccinees cross-reacted with common cold coronaviruses in only 1 of 255 cases. Clones induced by infection and by vaccine showed marked clonal contraction late after vaccination.

Following a roughly 11-day culture, CD4+ T cells were purified. For this clone: The target antigen is unknown.

CDR3 length: 15 residues. V shed 3 bases and J 4 bases; nucleotides not matched to a gene: 8. CDR1 and CDR2 from the germline V gene are MNHNS and SASEGT. Repertoires were generated with immunoSEQ multiplex PCR, while TCRdb's copy carries only in-frame clones and drops some. The data hold 70,000 or so clones, with 75% to 80% observed a single time. The sequence was obtained from a human donor who received a COVID-19 vaccine. Sequenced material: CD4+ T cells from PBMCs cultured without peptide, taken before COVID-19 vaccination. The J gene is TRBJ1-2, the V gene TRBV6-1; 7 positions match TRBD1. The DNA for the CDR3 is TGTGCCAGCAGTGAGACAGGGTTCGACCCCTATGGCTACACCTTC. Translating gives CASSETGFDPYGYTF.